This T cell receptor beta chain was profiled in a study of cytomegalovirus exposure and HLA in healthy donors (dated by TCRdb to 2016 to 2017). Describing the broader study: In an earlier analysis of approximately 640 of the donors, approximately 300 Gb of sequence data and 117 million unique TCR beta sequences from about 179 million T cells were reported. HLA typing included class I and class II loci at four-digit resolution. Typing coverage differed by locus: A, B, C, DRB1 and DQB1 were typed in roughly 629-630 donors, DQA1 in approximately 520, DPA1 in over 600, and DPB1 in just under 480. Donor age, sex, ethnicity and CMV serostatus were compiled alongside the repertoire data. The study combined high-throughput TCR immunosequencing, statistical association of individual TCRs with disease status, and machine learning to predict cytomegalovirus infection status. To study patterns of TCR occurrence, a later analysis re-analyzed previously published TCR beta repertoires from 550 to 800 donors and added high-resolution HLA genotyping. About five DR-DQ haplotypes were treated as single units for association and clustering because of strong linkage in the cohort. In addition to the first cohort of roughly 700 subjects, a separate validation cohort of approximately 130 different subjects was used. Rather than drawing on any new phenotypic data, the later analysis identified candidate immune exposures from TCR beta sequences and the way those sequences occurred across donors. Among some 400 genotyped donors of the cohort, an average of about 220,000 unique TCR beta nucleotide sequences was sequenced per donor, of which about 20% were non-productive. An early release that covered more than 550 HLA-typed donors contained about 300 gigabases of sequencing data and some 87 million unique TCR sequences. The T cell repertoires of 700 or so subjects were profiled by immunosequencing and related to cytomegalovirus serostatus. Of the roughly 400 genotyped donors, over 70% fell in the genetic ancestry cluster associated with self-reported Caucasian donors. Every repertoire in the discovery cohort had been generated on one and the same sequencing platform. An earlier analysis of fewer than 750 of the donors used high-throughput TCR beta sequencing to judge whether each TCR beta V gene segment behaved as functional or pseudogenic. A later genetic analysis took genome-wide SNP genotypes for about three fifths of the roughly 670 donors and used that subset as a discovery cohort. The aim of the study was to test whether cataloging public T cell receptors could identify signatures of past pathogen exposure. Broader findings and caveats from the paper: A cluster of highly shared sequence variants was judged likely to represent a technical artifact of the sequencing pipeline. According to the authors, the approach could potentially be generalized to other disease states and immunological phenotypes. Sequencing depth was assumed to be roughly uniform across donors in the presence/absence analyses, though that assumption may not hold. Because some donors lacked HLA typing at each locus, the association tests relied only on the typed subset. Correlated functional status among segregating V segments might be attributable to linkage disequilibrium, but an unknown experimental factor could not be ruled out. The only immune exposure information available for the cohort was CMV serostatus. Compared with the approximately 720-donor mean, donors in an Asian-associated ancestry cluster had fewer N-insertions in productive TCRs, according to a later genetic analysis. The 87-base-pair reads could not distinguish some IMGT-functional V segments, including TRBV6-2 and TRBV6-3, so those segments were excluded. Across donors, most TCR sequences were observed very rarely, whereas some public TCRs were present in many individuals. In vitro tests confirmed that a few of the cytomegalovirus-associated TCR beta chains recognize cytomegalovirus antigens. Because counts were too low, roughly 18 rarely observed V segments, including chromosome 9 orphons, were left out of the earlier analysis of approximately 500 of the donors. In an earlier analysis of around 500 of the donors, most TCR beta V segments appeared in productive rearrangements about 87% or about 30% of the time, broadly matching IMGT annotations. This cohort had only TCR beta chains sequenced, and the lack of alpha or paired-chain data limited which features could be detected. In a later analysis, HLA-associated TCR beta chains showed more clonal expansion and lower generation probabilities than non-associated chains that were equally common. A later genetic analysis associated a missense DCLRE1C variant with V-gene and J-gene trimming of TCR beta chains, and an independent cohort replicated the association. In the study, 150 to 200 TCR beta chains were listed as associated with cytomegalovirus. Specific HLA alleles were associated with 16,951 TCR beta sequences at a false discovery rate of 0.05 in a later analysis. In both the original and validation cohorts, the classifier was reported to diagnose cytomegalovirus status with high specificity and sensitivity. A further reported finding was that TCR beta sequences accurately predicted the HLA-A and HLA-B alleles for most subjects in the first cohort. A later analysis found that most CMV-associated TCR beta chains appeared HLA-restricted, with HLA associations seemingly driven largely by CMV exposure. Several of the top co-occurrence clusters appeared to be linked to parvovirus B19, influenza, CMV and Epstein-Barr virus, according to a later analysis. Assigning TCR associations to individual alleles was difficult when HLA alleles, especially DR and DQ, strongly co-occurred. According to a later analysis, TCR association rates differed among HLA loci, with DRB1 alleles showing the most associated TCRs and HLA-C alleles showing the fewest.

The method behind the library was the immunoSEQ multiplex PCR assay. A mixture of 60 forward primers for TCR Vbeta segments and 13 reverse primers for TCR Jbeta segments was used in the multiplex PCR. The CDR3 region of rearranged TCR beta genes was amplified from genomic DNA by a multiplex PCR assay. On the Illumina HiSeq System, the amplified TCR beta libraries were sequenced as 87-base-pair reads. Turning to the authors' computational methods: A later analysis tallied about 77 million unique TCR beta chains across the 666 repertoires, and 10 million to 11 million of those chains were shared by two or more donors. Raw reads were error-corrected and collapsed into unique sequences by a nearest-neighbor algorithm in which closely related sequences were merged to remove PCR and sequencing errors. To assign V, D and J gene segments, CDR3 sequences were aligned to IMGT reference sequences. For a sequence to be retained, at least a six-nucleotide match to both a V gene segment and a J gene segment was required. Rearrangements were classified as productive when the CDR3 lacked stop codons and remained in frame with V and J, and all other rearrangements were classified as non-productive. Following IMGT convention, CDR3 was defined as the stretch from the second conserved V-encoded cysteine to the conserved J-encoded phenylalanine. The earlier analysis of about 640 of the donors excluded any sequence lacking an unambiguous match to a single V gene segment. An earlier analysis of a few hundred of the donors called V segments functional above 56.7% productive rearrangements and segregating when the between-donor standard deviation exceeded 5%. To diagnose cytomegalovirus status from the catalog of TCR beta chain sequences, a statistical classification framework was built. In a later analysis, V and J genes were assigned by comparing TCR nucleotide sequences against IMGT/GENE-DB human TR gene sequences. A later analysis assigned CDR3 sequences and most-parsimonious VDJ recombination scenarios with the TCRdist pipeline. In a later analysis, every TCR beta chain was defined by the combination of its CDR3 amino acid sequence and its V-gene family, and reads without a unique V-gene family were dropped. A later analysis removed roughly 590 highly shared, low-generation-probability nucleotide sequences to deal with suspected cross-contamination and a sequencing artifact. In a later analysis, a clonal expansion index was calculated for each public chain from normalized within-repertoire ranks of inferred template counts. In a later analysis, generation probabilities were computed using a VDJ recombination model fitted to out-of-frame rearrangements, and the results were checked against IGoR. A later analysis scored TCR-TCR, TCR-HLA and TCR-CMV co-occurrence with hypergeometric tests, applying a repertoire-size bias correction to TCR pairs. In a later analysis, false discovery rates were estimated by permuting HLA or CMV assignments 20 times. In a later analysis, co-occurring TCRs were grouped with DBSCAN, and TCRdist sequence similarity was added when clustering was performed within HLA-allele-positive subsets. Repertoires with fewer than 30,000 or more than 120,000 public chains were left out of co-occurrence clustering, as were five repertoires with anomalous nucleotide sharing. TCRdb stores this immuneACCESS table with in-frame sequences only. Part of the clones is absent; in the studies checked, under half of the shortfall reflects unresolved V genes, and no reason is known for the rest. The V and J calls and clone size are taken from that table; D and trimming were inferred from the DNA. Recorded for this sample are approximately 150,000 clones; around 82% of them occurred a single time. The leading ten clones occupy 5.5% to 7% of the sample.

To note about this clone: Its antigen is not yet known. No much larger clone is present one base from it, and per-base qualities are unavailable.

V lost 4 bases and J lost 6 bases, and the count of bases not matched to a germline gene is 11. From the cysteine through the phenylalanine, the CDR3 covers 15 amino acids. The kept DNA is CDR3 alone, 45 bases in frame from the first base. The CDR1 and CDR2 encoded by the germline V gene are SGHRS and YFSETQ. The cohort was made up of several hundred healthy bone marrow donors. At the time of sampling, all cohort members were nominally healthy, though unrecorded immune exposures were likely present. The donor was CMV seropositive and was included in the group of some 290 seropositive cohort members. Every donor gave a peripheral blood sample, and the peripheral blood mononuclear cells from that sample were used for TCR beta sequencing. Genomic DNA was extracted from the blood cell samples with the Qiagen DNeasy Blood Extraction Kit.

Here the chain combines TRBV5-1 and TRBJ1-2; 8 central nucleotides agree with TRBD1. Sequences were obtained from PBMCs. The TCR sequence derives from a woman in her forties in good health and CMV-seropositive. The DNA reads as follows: TGCGCCAGCAGCCTAATCCCTGGACAGGGCGATGGCTACACCTTC. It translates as CASSLIPGQGDGYTF. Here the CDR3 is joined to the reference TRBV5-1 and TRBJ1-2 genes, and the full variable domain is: KAGVTQTPRYLIKTRGQQVTLSCSPISGHRSVSWYQQTPGQGLQFLFEYFSETQRNKGNFPGRFSGRQFSNSRSEMNVSTLELGDSALYLCASSLIPGQGDGYTFGSGTRLTVV.